This entry is about one T cell receptor (beta chain). The entry originates in a study of shared clonotypes between healthy human individuals. For the study at large: CD8 memory received one plate per donor, CD8 naive two, CD4 memory three and CD4 naive three.

Sorted-subset replicate PCRs used roughly 210 ng of genomic DNA. This amount corresponded to tens of thousands of T cell genomes. Produced via immunoSEQ multiplex PCR; TCRdb's table is partial and in-frame only. The sample holds roughly 720,000 clones, 90% seen once. The V gene end was trimmed by 3 bases and the J gene end by 3 bases; junction bases not matched to a gene: 9. The germline V gene encodes CDR1 SGDLS and CDR2 YYNGEE. This CDR3 is built from 15 residues. This chain uses TRBV9 with TRBJ2-7; 7 nucleotides line up with TRBD2. Sequenced input: memory CD8+ T cells from PBMCs. The sample's subset: CD45RO+ cells pooled with CCR7-negative TemRA cells. This clonotype originated in a man between 18 and 35 years old in good health. Some clones in this sample may be carry-over from other donors' samples. CDR3 in amino acids: CASSAGDGRNYEQYF. CDR3 in DNA: TGTGCCAGCAGCGCCGGGGACGGGAGGAACTACGAGCAGTACTTC.